This T cell receptor beta chain was retrieved from a study of cytomegalovirus exposure and HLA in healthy donors. PCR employed 60 Vbeta and 13 Jbeta primers. Assay: immunoSEQ multiplex PCR; the TCRdb copy retains only in-frame clones and omits some. The data contain about 170,000 clones, 85% of them singletons. Whole-study results and caveats: A later analysis linked 15,000 to 20,000 TCR beta sequences to HLA alleles at 0.05 false discovery rate.

In its sample, this clone was seen a few times. What it binds is not known. Germline values: CDR1 SEHNR, CDR2 FQNEAQ (reference sequence). The V end lost 5 bases, the J end lost 3 bases, and 16 bases lay between the germline ends. The CDR3 is 15 amino acids. The gene calls are TRBV7-9 and TRBJ1-2; D is uncertain. Sequencing used PBMCs. This receptor was obtained from a boy younger than 10 in good health and CMV-seronegative. The CDR3 coding sequence is TGTGCCAGCAGCCACCTAAAAGGAGGGTACTATGGCTACACCTTC. Protein sequence: CASSHLKGGYYGYTF.